The rows below give T cell receptor beta chains drawn from one sample of a study of shared clonotypes between healthy human individuals. TCRdb's table, derived via immunoSEQ multiplex PCR, lists solely in-frame clones and lacks some. Of around 700,000 clones listed, 92% are singletons. Sequencing was done on a sample of naive CD8+ T cells sorted from blood. The receptor set was obtained from a man aged 30 to 39 in good health. Both conserved end residues are trimmed from each CDR3.

V gene,CDR3 length,CDR3 protein
TRBV27,12,ASGPGHHGGEQF
TRBV10-2,10,ASTAGPYGYT
TRBV7-9,11,ASRLGGLPEAF
TRBV28,9,ASSSRYGYT
TRBV29-1,13,SVDPTGVGGETQY
TRBV7-6,14,ASSSPSGRLSNEQF
TRBV15,14,ATSRGVGETQETQY
TRBV9,13,ASSAGTGLNTEAF
TRBV27,10,ASGSLNQPQH
TRBV7-9,13,ASSPRVGGEETQY
TRBV5-4,12,ASSSHGGQETQY
TRBV7-9,10,AGGGSTDTQY
TRBV28,16,ASTGSAATNENTGELF
TRBV27,12,ASSLGGSRYEQY
TRBV20-1,9,SAEQGAEQY
TRBV27,12,ATRTGSGNQPQH
TRBV7-2,13,ASSPPSGNYNEQF
TRBV27,13,ASSPLLASYNEQF
TRBV4-2,9,ASSLVLDRV
TRBV7-9,13,ASSLVASRSYEQY
TRBV27,11,ASTPGPNNEQF
TRBV7-6,11,ASSLRRNTEAF
TRBV4-3,14,ASSQELAGGPGELF
TRBV30,12,AWNEGSDTDTQY
TRBV2,10,ASSPHTEGQF
TRBV28,16,ASNVPPRGRGSTDTQY
TRBV5-1,11,ASSLGQYETQY
TRBV5-1,11,ASSLSSVYEQY
TRBV4-3,14,ASSPNAGGGGEKLF
TRBV9,13,ASSVVASGKGEQF
TRBV9,13,ASSAPGTGLDEQF
TRBV4-1,12,ASSPQGAHETQY
TRBV25-1,10,ASDQDPNEQF
TRBV7-6,13,ASSLRMGGNTEAF
TRBV6-6,11,ASRDSYTDTQY
TRBV27,15,ASSLSAPASAYNEQF
TRBV28,16,ASSETLGGFLGTDTQY
TRBV28,14,ASSPPRLAASYEQY
TRBV15,14,ATSRDLQSGANVLT
TRBV13,11,ASSLGPGYEQY
TRBV29-1,6,SVDEQF
TRBV27,14,ASSLSDKGLAVEQF
TRBV5-1,11,ASSLDSNNEQF